This is a list of T cell receptor beta chains from one sample in a study of blood T cell repertoires in COVID-19. Sequencing was performed with immunoSEQ multiplex PCR; in TCRdb, only in-frame clones are kept and a portion is missing. This sample yields fewer than 75,000 clones, of which roughly 80% are seen a single time; roughly two fifths belongs to the top ten. What was sequenced was peripheral blood. Receptor source: a human donor in a cohort sampled during active COVID-19. CDR3s include the opening cysteine and the closing phenylalanine or tryptophan. D genes are given only for firm matches. Only some rows state a clone size, as once, few, many or a class for expanded clones.

abundance,v_gene,j_gene,d_gene,CDR3nt,CDR3aa
-,TRBV6-6,TRBJ2-7,-,TGTGCCAGCAGCCGTACAGAATCCTACGAGCAGTACTTC,CASSRTESYEQYF
-,TRBV18,TRBJ1-1,-,TGTGCCAGCTCACCTGCAGGGAACACTGAAGCTTTCTTT,CASSPAGNTEAFF
-,TRBV7-2,TRBJ2-2,-,TGTGCCAGCAGCCCCCAAGGACAGAACACCGGGGAGCTGTTTTTT,CASSPQGQNTGELFF
-,TRBV2,TRBJ1-2,-,TGTGCCAGCAGTGAAAGGGTGACGGGAAACTATGGCTACACCTTC,CASSERVTGNYGYTF
few,TRBV19,TRBJ1-2,-,TGTGCCAGTAGTGTCCTCGGGGATGGCTACACCTTC,CASSVLGDGYTF
-,TRBV9,TRBJ2-5,-,TGTGCCAGCAGCCCTCGGACACGAAGGGAAGAGACCCAGTACTTC,CASSPRTRREETQYF
-,TRBV20-1,TRBJ1-1,-,TGCAGTGCCGAACGCGGGCTTGAAGCTTTCTTT,CSAERGLEAFF
-,TRBV18,TRBJ2-7,-,TGTGCCAGCTCACCTGGGGGGAGCTCCTACGAGCAGTACTTC,CASSPGGSSYEQYF
-,TRBV4-1,TRBJ2-3,TRBD2,TGCGCCAGCAGCCAATGGACTAGCGGGGGGTCAGATACGCAGTATTTT,CASSQWTSGGSDTQYF
once,TRBV9,TRBJ2-7,TRBD1,TGTGCCAGCAGCCGGGACAGTCAAGAGCAGTACTTC,CASSRDSQEQYF
-,TRBV7-8,TRBJ2-3,-,TGTGCCAGCAGCTTAGTGGTGGGAGGGGGTGACCGCAATACGCAGTATTTT,CASSLVVGGGDRNTQYF
few,TRBV5-1,TRBJ1-2,-,TGCGCCAGCAGCTTGCATCTGAAGATGAGGACACCCGGAGAGAGGGGCTACACCTTC,CASSLHLKMRTPGERGYTF
-,TRBV5-1,TRBJ2-5,-,TGCGCCAGCAGCATCCAGGGGGGGACCCAGTACTTC,CASSIQGGTQYF
-,TRBV28,TRBJ2-3,-,TGTGCCAGCAGCCCAGGGGGGAAGTCGACAGATACGCAGTATTTT,CASSPGGKSTDTQYF
-,TRBV5-8,TRBJ2-7,TRBD2,TGTGCCAGCAGCTTGGCGGGTAGCGGGGGAAAGCAGTACTTC,CASSLAGSGGKQYF
-,TRBV2,TRBJ1-2,-,TGTGCCAGCACCACAGGGTATGGCTACACCTTC,CASTTGYGYTF
-,TRBV6-2/TRBV6-3,TRBJ2-1,-,TGTGCCAGCAGTCAGGGCGGTGAGCAGTTCTTC,CASSQGGEQFF
-,TRBV7-6,TRBJ1-1,-,TGTGCCAGCAGCTTAGCGCGGGGAGGGGCCGGGACTGAAGCTTTCTTT,CASSLARGGAGTEAFF